This is a list of T cell receptor beta chains from one sample in a study of response to subunit inactivated influenza vaccine. TCRdb ran MiXCR on the RT-PCR reads and lists one entry per CDR3 protein. The table records about 780,000 distinct CDR3 sequences, around 18% of them present only once. The source material was PBMCs from blood, sampled about 5 days after vaccination. These receptors all come from a man aged 50 to 59 who received an inactivated influenza vaccine. The CDR3 runs from the conserved cysteine through the conserved F or W. A D gene is named only where the DNA matches it firmly. Expanded clones are given a class, and other clones once, few, many or no size at all.

v_gene: TRBV7-2
d_gene: NA
abundance: many
j_gene: TRBJ2-7
CDR3nt: TGTGCCAGCAGCTTAGGGCCTAGCGAGGTATACGAGCAGTACTTC
CDR3aa: CASSLGPSEVYEQYF

v_gene: TRBV27
d_gene: NA
abundance: NA
j_gene: TRBJ2-2
CDR3nt: TGTGCCAGCAGTATCCGGGCAGTCCCCGGGGAGCTGTTTTTT
CDR3aa: CASSIRAVPGELFF

v_gene: TRBV20-1
d_gene: NA
abundance: NA
j_gene: TRBJ1-4
CDR3nt: TGCAGCGTACCCGCAACTAATGAAAAACTGTTTTTT
CDR3aa: CSVPATNEKLFF

v_gene: TRBV7-2
d_gene: NA
abundance: NA
j_gene: TRBJ2-7
CDR3nt: TGTGCCAGCAGCTTAGCGAAGTTGTACGAGCAGTACTTC
CDR3aa: CASSLAKLYEQYF

v_gene: TRBV27
d_gene: TRBD1
abundance: few
j_gene: TRBJ2-3
CDR3nt: TGTGCCAGCAGTTGGGGACAGGGGTTGGTGACAGATACGCAGTATTTT
CDR3aa: CASSWGQGLVTDTQYF

v_gene: TRBV4-3
d_gene: NA
abundance: few
j_gene: TRBJ2-2
CDR3nt: TGCGCCAGCAGCCTATCCTGGACAGCGAACACCGGGGAGCTGTTTTTT
CDR3aa: CASSLSWTANTGELFF

v_gene: TRBV7-9
d_gene: TRBD2
abundance: few
j_gene: TRBJ2-1
CDR3nt: TGTGCCAGCAGCGTCAGCGGGGGGGCCGAGCAGTTCTTC
CDR3aa: CASSVSGGAEQFF

v_gene: TRBV12-3/TRBV12-4
d_gene: NA
abundance: NA
j_gene: TRBJ2-6
CDR3nt: TGTGCCAGCAGTTTAAGGACAGCTGGGGCCAACGTCCTGACTTTC
CDR3aa: CASSLRTAGANVLTF

v_gene: TRBV27
d_gene: NA
abundance: many
j_gene: TRBJ2-1
CDR3nt: TGTGCCAGCAGTTTAACACCTTACAATGAGCAGTTCTTC
CDR3aa: CASSLTPYNEQFF

v_gene: TRBV6-2/TRBV6-3
d_gene: TRBD1
abundance: NA
j_gene: TRBJ2-5
CDR3nt: TGTGCCAGCAGTTACCTGGGGACAGGGACAGAGACCCAGTACTTC
CDR3aa: CASSYLGTGTETQYF

v_gene: TRBV24-1
d_gene: TRBD1
abundance: NA
j_gene: TRBJ1-5
CDR3nt: TGTGCCACCAGTGAACAGGGGGCGCAGCCCCAGCATTTT
CDR3aa: CATSEQGAQPQHF

v_gene: TRBV20-1
d_gene: TRBD1
abundance: once
j_gene: TRBJ2-1
CDR3nt: TGCAGTGCTAGAACGACAGGGATAAGTCGCAATGAGCAGTTCTTC
CDR3aa: CSARTTGISRNEQFF

v_gene: TRBV12-3/TRBV12-4
d_gene: NA
abundance: few
j_gene: TRBJ2-1
CDR3nt: TGTGCCAGCAGCCCCTCAGGGGTCTATGAGCAGTTCTTC
CDR3aa: CASSPSGVYEQFF

v_gene: TRBV6-1
d_gene: NA
abundance: few
j_gene: TRBJ1-1
CDR3nt: TGTGCCAGCAGTGCCGGGGCCCTTAACCATGAAGCTTTCTTT
CDR3aa: CASSAGALNHEAFF

v_gene: TRBV6-2/TRBV6-3
d_gene: TRBD1
abundance: few
j_gene: TRBJ2-7
CDR3nt: TGTGCCAGCAGCCTACCTCGACAGGGACCCTACTACGAGCAGTACTTC
CDR3aa: CASSLPRQGPYYEQYF

v_gene: TRBV3-1
d_gene: NA
abundance: NA
j_gene: TRBJ1-1
CDR3nt: TGTGCCAGCAGCCAAGTGGAGAAAACTGAAGCTTTCTTT
CDR3aa: CASSQVEKTEAFF

v_gene: TRBV10-3
d_gene: TRBD1
abundance: few
j_gene: TRBJ2-7
CDR3nt: TGTGCCATGGGTACAGGGGATGACGAGCAGTACTTC
CDR3aa: CAMGTGDDEQYF

v_gene: TRBV9
d_gene: TRBD2
abundance: many
j_gene: TRBJ2-1
CDR3nt: TGTGCCAGCAGCGTAGGGACTAGCGGTTACAATGAGCAGTTCTTC
CDR3aa: CASSVGTSGYNEQFF

v_gene: TRBV7-2
d_gene: NA
abundance: few
j_gene: TRBJ2-7
CDR3nt: TGTGCCAGCAGCCTACGGCAGGGACCCTCCTACGAGCAGTACTTC
CDR3aa: CASSLRQGPSYEQYF

v_gene: TRBV12-3/TRBV12-4
d_gene: TRBD1
abundance: many
j_gene: TRBJ1-5
CDR3nt: TGTGCCAGCAGCCGGACAGGGGGCGGTCAGCCCCAGCATTTT
CDR3aa: CASSRTGGGQPQHF

v_gene: TRBV20-1
d_gene: TRBD2
abundance: few
j_gene: TRBJ2-5
CDR3nt: TGCAGTGCTAGTGGGACTAGCGGAAACCAAGAGACCCAGTACTTC
CDR3aa: CSASGTSGNQETQYF

v_gene: TRBV7-9
d_gene: NA
abundance: many
j_gene: TRBJ2-5
CDR3nt: TGTGCCAGCAGCTTAGATTTAGGGGAGACCCAGTACTTC
CDR3aa: CASSLDLGETQYF

v_gene: TRBV2
d_gene: NA
abundance: NA
j_gene: TRBJ2-3
CDR3nt: TGTGCCAGCAGTGACAGGGTGTTTGTGATAGATACGCAGTATTTT
CDR3aa: CASSDRVFVIDTQYF

v_gene: TRBV9
d_gene: TRBD1
abundance: few
j_gene: TRBJ2-7
CDR3nt: TGTGCCAGCAGCGTCGCCGGGACAGGGCCCTACGAGCAGTACTTC
CDR3aa: CASSVAGTGPYEQYF

v_gene: TRBV4-1
d_gene: NA
abundance: NA
j_gene: TRBJ2-1
CDR3nt: TGCGCCAGCAGCCAACCCCCCGGGACACACAATGAGCAGTTCTTC
CDR3aa: CASSQPPGTHNEQFF

v_gene: TRBV10-3
d_gene: NA
abundance: NA
j_gene: TRBJ2-7
CDR3nt: TGTGCCATCAGTGTCACAGGACAGAGCGAGCAGTACTTC
CDR3aa: CAISVTGQSEQYF

v_gene: TRBV20-1
d_gene: TRBD1
abundance: few
j_gene: TRBJ2-7
CDR3nt: TGCAGTGCTAGAGATTGGGGACAGAGCTCCTACGAGCAGTACTTC
CDR3aa: CSARDWGQSSYEQYF

v_gene: TRBV14
d_gene: NA
abundance: many
j_gene: TRBJ2-5
CDR3nt: TGTGCCAGCAGCCATGGGGTAGAGACCCAGTACTTC
CDR3aa: CASSHGVETQYF

v_gene: TRBV20-1
d_gene: TRBD2
abundance: few
j_gene: TRBJ2-7
CDR3nt: TGCAGTGCTAGAAGAGCGGGAGGGAGGTACGAGCAGTACTTC
CDR3aa: CSARRAGGRYEQYF

v_gene: TRBV28
d_gene: NA
abundance: many
j_gene: TRBJ2-2
CDR3nt: TGTGCCTCCGGGATCAACACCGGGGAGCTGTTTTTT
CDR3aa: CASGINTGELFF

v_gene: TRBV29-1
d_gene: NA
abundance: NA
j_gene: TRBJ2-7
CDR3nt: TGCAGCGTGAGGTCAGGGGCGTCTAATGAGCAGTACTTC
CDR3aa: CSVRSGASNEQYF

v_gene: TRBV7-2
d_gene: TRBD2
abundance: once
j_gene: TRBJ2-5
CDR3nt: TGTGCCAGCAGCTCACGACTAGCGGGAGGGAGAGAGACCCAGTACTTC
CDR3aa: CASSSRLAGGRETQYF

v_gene: TRBV27
d_gene: NA
abundance: NA
j_gene: TRBJ2-7
CDR3nt: TGTGCCAGCAGTTCCCGCGCAGTCTCCTACGAGCAGTACTTC
CDR3aa: CASSSRAVSYEQYF

v_gene: TRBV29-1
d_gene: TRBD2
abundance: many
j_gene: TRBJ2-3
CDR3nt: TGCAGCGTTGACCCTAGCGGGGGCGGGGCAGATACGCAGTATTTT
CDR3aa: CSVDPSGGGADTQYF

v_gene: TRBV9
d_gene: NA
abundance: few
j_gene: TRBJ2-2
CDR3nt: TGTGCCAGCACCACCTACCCCGGGGAGCTGTTTTTT
CDR3aa: CASTTYPGELFF

v_gene: TRBV9
d_gene: TRBD2
abundance: NA
j_gene: TRBJ2-1
CDR3nt: TGTGCCAGCAGCGGGGGGAGACTAGCGGTAGTAGGATCCTACAATGAGCAGTTCTTC
CDR3aa: CASSGGRLAVVGSYNEQFF

v_gene: TRBV20-1
d_gene: TRBD1
abundance: few
j_gene: TRBJ1-5
CDR3nt: TGCAGTGCTAGAGCAACAGGGGTTGGGCGCAATCAGCCCCAGCATTTT
CDR3aa: CSARATGVGRNQPQHF

v_gene: TRBV21-1
d_gene: NA
abundance: NA
j_gene: TRBJ2-2
CDR3nt: TGTGCCAGCAGCGGGCAAGACGCGAACACCGGGGAGCTGTTTTTT
CDR3aa: CASSGQDANTGELFF

v_gene: TRBV20-1
d_gene: TRBD1
abundance: NA
j_gene: TRBJ1-2
CDR3nt: TGCAGTGCTAGAGATCCCGACAGGGCGGGCTATGGCTACACCTTC
CDR3aa: CSARDPDRAGYGYTF

v_gene: TRBV20-1
d_gene: NA
abundance: many
j_gene: TRBJ2-5
CDR3nt: TGCAGTGCTAGATCTACTAGCAAGGAGACCCAGTACTTC
CDR3aa: CSARSTSKETQYF

v_gene: TRBV11-2
d_gene: TRBD1
abundance: few
j_gene: TRBJ1-2
CDR3nt: TGTGCCAGCAGCTTAGCAGGGACAGGGGGCTCTGGCTACACCTTC
CDR3aa: CASSLAGTGGSGYTF

v_gene: TRBV6-1
d_gene: TRBD1
abundance: few
j_gene: TRBJ1-2
CDR3nt: TGTGCCAGCAGGAGGACAGGGGGAACAGCTAACTATGGCTACACCTTC
CDR3aa: CASRRTGGTANYGYTF

v_gene: TRBV7-9
d_gene: TRBD2
abundance: NA
j_gene: TRBJ2-1
CDR3nt: TGTGCCAGCAGCTTAGGACTAGCGGGAGTTCCTGAGCAGTTCTTC
CDR3aa: CASSLGLAGVPEQFF

v_gene: TRBV28
d_gene: NA
abundance: many
j_gene: TRBJ2-1
CDR3nt: TGTGCCAGCAGTTTCTCGGGACACCGATACAATGAGCAGTTCTTC
CDR3aa: CASSFSGHRYNEQFF

v_gene: TRBV28
d_gene: NA
abundance: NA
j_gene: TRBJ1-2
CDR3nt: TGTGCCAGCAGTTTAAGGGGGGGTGTTGGCTACACCTTC
CDR3aa: CASSLRGGVGYTF

v_gene: TRBV5-1
d_gene: TRBD2
abundance: NA
j_gene: TRBJ2-5
CDR3nt: TGCGCCAGCAGCCCTACTTCGGGACTAGCATGGGAGACCCAGTACTTC
CDR3aa: CASSPTSGLAWETQYF

v_gene: TRBV14
d_gene: NA
abundance: NA
j_gene: TRBJ2-1
CDR3nt: TGTGCCAGCAGCCACTTTGCCAATGAGCAGTTCTTC
CDR3aa: CASSHFANEQFF

v_gene: TRBV4-3
d_gene: TRBD2
abundance: NA
j_gene: TRBJ2-1
CDR3nt: TGCGCCAGCAGCCTCAGGAAAGGGGCCGCGGGGGGATACAATGAGCAGTTCTTC
CDR3aa: CASSLRKGAAGGYNEQFF

v_gene: TRBV27
d_gene: NA
abundance: NA
j_gene: TRBJ2-7
CDR3nt: TGTGCCAGCAGCCCAGTTAGTTCCTCCTACGAGCAGTACTTC
CDR3aa: CASSPVSSSYEQYF